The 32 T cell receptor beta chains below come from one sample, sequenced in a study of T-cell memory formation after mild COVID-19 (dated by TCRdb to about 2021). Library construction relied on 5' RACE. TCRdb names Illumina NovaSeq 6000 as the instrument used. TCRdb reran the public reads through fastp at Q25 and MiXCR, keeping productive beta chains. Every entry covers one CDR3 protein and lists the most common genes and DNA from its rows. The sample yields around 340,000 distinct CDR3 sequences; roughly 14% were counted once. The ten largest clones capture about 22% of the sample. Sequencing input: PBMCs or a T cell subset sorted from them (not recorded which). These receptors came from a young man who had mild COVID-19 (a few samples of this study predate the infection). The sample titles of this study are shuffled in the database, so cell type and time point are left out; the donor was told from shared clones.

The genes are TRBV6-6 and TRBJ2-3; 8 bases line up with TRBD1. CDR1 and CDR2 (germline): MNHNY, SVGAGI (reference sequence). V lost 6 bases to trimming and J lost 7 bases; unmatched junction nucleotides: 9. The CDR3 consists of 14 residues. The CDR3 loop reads CASSPMTGDNTQYF. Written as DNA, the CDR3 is TGTGCCAGCAGCCCGATGACAGGGGATAATACGCAGTATTTT.

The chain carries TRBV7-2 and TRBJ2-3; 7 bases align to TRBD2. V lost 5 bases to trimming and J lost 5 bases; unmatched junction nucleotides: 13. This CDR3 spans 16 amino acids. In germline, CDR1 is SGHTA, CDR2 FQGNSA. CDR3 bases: TGTGCCAGCAGCCAGAGGGGCGGGGGACCCCGAGATACGCAGTATTTT. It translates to CASSQRGGGPRDTQYF. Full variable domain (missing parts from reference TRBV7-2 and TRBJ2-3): GAGVSQSPSNKVTEKGKDVELRCDPISGHTALYWYRQSLGQGLEFLIYFQGNSAPDKSGLPSDRFSAERTGGSVSTLTIQRTQQEDSAVYLCASSQRGGGPRDTQYFGPGTRLTVL.

DNA of the CDR3: TGTGCCAGCAGCCGCGACAGGGACGATGAGCAGTACGTC. Its translation is CASSRDRDDEQYV. This chain links TRBV5-5 with TRBJ2-7, with 7 bases that match TRBD1. The CDR3 sequence is 13 residues long. The germline gives CDR1 SGHKS, CDR2 YYEKEE (reference sequence). V trimming: 4 bases; J trimming: 7 bases; junction bases outside the gene matches: 8.

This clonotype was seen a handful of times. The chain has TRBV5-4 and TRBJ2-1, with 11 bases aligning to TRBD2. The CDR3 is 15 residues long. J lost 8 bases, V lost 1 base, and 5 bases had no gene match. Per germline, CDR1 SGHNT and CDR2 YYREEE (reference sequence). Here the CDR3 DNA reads TGTGCCAGCAGCTTGCGACTAGCGGGGTTAGATGAGCAGTTCTTC. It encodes CASSLRLAGLDEQFF.

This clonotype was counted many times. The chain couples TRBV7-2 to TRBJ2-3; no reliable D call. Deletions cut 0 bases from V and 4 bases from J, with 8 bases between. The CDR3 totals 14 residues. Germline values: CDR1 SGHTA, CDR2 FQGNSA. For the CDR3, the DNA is TGTGCCAGCAGCTTAGCCCCTTACCCAGATACGCAGTATTTT. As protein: CASSLAPYPDTQYF.

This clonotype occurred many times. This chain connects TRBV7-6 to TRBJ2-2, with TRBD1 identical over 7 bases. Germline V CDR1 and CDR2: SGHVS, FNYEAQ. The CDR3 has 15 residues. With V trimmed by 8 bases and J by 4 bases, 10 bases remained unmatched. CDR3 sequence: CASSVQGVSTGELFF. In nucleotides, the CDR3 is TGTGCCAGCTCCGTCCAGGGGGTTTCCACCGGGGAGCTGTTTTTT. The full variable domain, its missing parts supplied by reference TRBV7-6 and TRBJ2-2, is GAGVSQSPRYKVTKRGQDVALRCDPISGHVSLYWYRQALGQGPEFLTYFNYEAQQDKSGLPNDRFSAERPEGSISTLTIQRTEQRDSAMYRCASSVQGVSTGELFFGEGSRLTVL.

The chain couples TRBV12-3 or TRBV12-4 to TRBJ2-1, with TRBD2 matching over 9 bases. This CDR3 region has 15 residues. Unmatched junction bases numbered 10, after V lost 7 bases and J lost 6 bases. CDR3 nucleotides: TGTGCCAGCATTGACATAAGCGGGGGGACCAATGAGCAGTTCTTC. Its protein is CASIDISGGTNEQFF.

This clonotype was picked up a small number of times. The CDR3 protein is CASSRRRGWDEQYV. The CDR3 region has the DNA TGTGCCAGCAGCCGCCGGAGGGGTTGGGACGAGCAGTACGTC. This chain joins TRBV28 and TRBJ2-7; weak D call: TRBD2 (6 bases). CDR3 length: 14 amino acids. Germline V gene sequence: CDR1 MDHEN, CDR2 SYDVKM. Between the trimmed V and J ends, which lost 6 bases and 5 bases, there was a span of 17 bases.

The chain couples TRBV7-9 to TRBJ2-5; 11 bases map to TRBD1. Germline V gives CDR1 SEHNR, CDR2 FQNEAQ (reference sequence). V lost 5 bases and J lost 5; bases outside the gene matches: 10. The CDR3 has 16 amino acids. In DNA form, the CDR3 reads TGTGCCAGCAGCCTCGGCCCGGGACAGGGGGTTGAGACCCAGTACTTC. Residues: CASSLGPGQGVETQYF.

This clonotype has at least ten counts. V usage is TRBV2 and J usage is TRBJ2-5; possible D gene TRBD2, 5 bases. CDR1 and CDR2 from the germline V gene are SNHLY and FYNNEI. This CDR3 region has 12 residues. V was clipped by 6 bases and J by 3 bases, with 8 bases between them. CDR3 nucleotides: TGTGCCAGCAGGGGAGATAAAGAGACCCAGTACTTC. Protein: CASRGDKETQYF.

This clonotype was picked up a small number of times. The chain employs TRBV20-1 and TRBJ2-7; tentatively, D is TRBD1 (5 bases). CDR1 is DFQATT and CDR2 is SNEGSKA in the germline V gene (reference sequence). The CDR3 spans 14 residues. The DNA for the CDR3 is TGCAGCCCAAGTGGACAAGATAACACCTACGAGCAGTACGTC. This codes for CSPSGQDNTYEQYV.

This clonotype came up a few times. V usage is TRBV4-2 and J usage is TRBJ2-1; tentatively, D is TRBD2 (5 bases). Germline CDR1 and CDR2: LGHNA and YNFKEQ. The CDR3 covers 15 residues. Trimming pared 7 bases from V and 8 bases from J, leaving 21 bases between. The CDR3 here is CASTPGYSPVDEQFF. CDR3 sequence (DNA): TGTGCCAGCACCCCGGGATACTCCCCAGTCGATGAGCAGTTCTTC.

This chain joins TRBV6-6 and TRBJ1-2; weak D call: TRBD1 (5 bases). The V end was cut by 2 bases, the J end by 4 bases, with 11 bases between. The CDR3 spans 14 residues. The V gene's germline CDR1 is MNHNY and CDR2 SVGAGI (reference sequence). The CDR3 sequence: CASSYVDSAYGYTF. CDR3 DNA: TGTGCCAGCAGTTACGTCGACAGTGCCTATGGCTACACCTTC.

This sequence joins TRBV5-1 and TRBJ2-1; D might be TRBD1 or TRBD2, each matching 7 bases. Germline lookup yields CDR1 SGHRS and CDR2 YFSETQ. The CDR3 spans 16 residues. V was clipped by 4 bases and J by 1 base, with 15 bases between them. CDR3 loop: CASSGEAGQSYNEQFF. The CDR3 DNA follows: TGCGCCAGCAGCGGGGAAGCGGGACAGTCCTACAATGAGCAGTTCTTC.

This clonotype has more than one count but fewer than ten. The CDR3 nucleotides read TGTGCCAGCACCCCGAGCGGGGGGCCCCCATCCTACGAGCAGTACTTC. It specifies CASTPSGGPPSYEQYF. V is TRBV6-2 or TRBV6-3 and J is TRBJ2-7; 9 bases are a match to TRBD2. CDR1 and CDR2 (germline): MNHEY, SVGEGT. Germline trimming cut 7 bases from V and 1 base from J; bases unmatched to any gene: 11. The CDR3 is 16 residues long.

The CDR3, as DNA: TGTGCCAGCAGCTTAGCGGGGGGGACAATTACCACTGAAGCTTTCTTT. Encoded protein: CASSLAGGTITTEAFF. This sequence joins TRBV7-6 and TRBJ1-1; D may be TRBD1 (6 bases). With 0 bases removed from V and 4 bases from J, the gap between germline ends came to 15 bases. This CDR3 is 16 amino acids long. From germline, CDR1 is SGHVS and CDR2 FNYEAQ. Combining the CDR3 with reference TRBV7-6 and TRBJ1-1 gives the whole variable domain GAGVSQSPRYKVTKRGQDVALRCDPISGHVSLYWYRQALGQGPEFLTYFNYEAQQDKSGLPNDRFSAERPEGSISTLTIQRTEQRDSAMYRCASSLAGGTITTEAFFGQGTRLTVV.

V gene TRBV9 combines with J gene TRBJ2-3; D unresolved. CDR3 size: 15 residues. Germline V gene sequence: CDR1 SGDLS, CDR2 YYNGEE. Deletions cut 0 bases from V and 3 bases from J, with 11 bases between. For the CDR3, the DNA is TGTGCCAGCAGCGTAGATCTCGGACCGACAGATACGCAGTATTTT. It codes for CASSVDLGPTDTQYF.

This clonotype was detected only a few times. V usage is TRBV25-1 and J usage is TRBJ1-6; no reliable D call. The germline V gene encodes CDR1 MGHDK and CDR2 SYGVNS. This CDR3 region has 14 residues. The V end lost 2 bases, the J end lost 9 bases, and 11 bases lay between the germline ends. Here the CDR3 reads CASSENFGGSPLHF. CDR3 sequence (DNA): TGTGCCAGCAGTGAAAATTTCGGAGGTTCACCCCTCCACTTT.

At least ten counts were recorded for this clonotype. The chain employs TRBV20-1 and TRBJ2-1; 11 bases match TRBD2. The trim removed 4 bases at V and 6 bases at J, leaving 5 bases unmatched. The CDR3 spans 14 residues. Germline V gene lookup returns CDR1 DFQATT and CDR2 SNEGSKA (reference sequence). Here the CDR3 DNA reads TGCAGTGCTACCCTAGCGGGGGGAATCAATGAGCAGTTCTTC. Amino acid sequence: CSATLAGGINEQFF.

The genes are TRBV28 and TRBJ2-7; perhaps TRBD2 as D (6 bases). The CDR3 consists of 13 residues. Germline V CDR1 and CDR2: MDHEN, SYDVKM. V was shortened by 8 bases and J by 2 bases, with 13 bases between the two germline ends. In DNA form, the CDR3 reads TGTGCCAGCTTAGGAGGGAGCCCCTACGAGCAGTACGTC. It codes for CASLGGSPYEQYV.

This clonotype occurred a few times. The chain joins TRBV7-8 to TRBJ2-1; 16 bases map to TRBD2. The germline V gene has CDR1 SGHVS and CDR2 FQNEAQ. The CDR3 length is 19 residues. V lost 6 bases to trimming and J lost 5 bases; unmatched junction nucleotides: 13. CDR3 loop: CASRLGLAGGAVGDNEQFF. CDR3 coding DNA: TGTGCCAGCAGATTGGGACTAGCGGGGGGGGCAGTAGGAGACAATGAGCAGTTCTTC.

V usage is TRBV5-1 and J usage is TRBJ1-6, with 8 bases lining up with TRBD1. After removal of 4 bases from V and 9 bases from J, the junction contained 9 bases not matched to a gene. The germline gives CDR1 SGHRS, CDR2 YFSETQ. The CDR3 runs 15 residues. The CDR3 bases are TGCGCCAGCAGCCAGGCGTCAGGGGGCTCTTCACCCCTCCACTTT. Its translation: CASSQASGGSSPLHF.

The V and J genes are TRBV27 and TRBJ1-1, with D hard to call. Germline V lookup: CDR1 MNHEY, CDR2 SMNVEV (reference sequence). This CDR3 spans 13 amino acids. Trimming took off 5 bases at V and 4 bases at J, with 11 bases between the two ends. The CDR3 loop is CASSPTMGTEAFF. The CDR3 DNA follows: TGTGCCAGCAGTCCCACGATGGGCACTGAAGCTTTCTTT.

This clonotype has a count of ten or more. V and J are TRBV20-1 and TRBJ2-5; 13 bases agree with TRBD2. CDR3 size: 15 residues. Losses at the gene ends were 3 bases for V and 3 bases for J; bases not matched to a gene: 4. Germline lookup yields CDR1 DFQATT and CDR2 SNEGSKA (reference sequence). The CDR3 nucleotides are TGCAGTGCTAGGCCACTAGCGGGGGGGAAAGAGACCCAGTACTTC. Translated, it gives CSARPLAGGKETQYF.

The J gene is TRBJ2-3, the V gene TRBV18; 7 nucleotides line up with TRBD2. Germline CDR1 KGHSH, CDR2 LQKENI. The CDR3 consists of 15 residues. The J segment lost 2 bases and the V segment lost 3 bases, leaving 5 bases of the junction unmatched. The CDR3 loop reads CASSPGLLNTDTQYF. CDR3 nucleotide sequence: TGTGCCAGCTCACCGGGACTACTAAACACAGATACGCAGTATTTT.

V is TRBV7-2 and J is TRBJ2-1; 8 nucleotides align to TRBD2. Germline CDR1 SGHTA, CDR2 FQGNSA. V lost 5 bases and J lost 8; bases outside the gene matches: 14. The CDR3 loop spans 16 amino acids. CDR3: CASSPIRAGGTHEQFF. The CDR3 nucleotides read TGTGCCAGCAGCCCGATTCGGGCGGGGGGAACTCATGAGCAGTTCTTC. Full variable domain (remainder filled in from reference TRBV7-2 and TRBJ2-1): GAGVSQSPSNKVTEKGKDVELRCDPISGHTALYWYRQSLGQGLEFLIYFQGNSAPDKSGLPSDRFSAERTGGSVSTLTIQRTQQEDSAVYLCASSPIRAGGTHEQFFGPGTRLTVL.

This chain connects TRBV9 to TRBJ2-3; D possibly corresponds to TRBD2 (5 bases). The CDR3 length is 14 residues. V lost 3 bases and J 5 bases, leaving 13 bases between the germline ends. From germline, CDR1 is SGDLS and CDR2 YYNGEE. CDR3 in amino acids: CASSATSFVDTQYF. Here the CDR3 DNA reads TGTGCCAGCAGCGCAACTAGTTTCGTAGATACGCAGTATTTT.

The CDR3 here is CASSQGRRGRHTGELFF. The CDR3, as DNA: TGTGCCAGCAGCCAAGGCCGTAGGGGGCGGCACACCGGGGAGCTGTTTTTT. The chain carries TRBV3-1 and TRBJ2-2, with TRBD1 matching 7 bases. Looked up from germline, CDR1 is LGHDT and CDR2 is YNNKEL (reference sequence). The CDR3 runs 17 residues. V shed 1 base and J 3 bases; nucleotides not matched to a gene: 8.

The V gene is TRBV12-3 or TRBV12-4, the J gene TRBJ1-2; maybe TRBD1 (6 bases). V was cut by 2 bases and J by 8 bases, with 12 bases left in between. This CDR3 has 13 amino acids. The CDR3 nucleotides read TGTGCCAGCAGTTTATACAGGGTCTACGGCTACACCTTC. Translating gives CASSLYRVYGYTF.

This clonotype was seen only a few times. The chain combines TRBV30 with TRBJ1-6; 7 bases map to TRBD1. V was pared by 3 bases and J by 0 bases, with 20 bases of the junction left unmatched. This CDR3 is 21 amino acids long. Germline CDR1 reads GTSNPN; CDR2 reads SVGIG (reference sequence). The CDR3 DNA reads TGTGCCTGGAGAGGGACCCTCGGGCAGGGGGTAACTAGCTCCTATAATTCACCCCTCCACTTT. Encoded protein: CAWRGTLGQGVTSSYNSPLHF.

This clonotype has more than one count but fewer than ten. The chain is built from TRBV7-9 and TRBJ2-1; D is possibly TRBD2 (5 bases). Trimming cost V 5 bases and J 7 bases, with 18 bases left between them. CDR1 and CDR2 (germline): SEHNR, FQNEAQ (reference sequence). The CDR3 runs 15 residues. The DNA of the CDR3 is TGTGCCAGCAGCGTTCCCCGGAGGCGCGTGAATGAGCAGTTCTTC. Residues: CASSVPRRRVNEQFF.

The CDR3 nucleotides read TGCAGTGCCCCCCCCCCCTCGGGTTCCACAGATACGCAGTATTTT. Its translation: CSAPPPSGSTDTQYF. The gene calls are TRBV20-1 and TRBJ2-3; no firm D call. The ends were cut back, 6 bases at V and 2 bases at J, with 18 bases in the middle. This CDR3 contains 15 residues. Germline CDR1 DFQATT, CDR2 SNEGSKA (reference sequence).